This entry lists 13 T cell receptor beta chains sequenced from one sample in a study of OX40 agonist ivuxolimab in advanced cancers. The protocol was immunoSEQ multiplex PCR, while the TCRdb copy is restricted to in-frame clones and leaves out a portion. The sample records around 74,000 clones, under 90% being singletons. The sample here was CD4+ or CD8+ T cells sorted from blood, taken in a trial of the OX40 agonist ivuxolimab. All receptors come from an adult with an advanced solid tumor such as melanoma, head and neck, liver or kidney cancer.

This clone was seen a single time. This chain joins TRBV19 and TRBJ2-2; 7 bases line up with TRBD1. From germline, CDR1 is LNHDA and CDR2 SQIVND (reference sequence). V shed 2 bases, J shed 1 base, and the junction held 7 bases outside the gene matches. The CDR3 is 17 residues long. The CDR3 is CASSIIPTGKNTGELFF. The CDR3 DNA is TGTGCCAGTAGTATAATCCCGACAGGGAAGAACACCGGGGAGCTGTTTTTT.

The rearrangement uses TRBV2 and TRBJ1-1; D is unclear. Trimming removed 1 base at V and 0 bases at J, with 12 bases between. The CDR3 consists of 16 residues. The germline gives CDR1 SNHLY, CDR2 FYNNEI. The CDR3 sequence: CASSEETGRLNTEAFF. CDR3 in DNA: TGTGCCAGCAGTGAAGAGACGGGCAGACTGAACACTGAAGCTTTCTTT. The complete variable domain, with remaining parts taken from reference TRBV2 and TRBJ1-1, reads EPEVTQTPSHQVTQMGQEVILRCVPISNHLYFYWYRQILGQKVEFLVSFYNNEISEKSEIFDDQFSVERPDGSNFTLKIRSTKLEDSAMYFCASSEETGRLNTEAFFGQGTRLTVV.

V usage is TRBV4-2 and J usage is TRBJ2-7, with D possibly being TRBD2 (5 bases). V lost 0 bases to trimming and J lost 6 bases, with 18 bases between them. Germline CDR1 and CDR2: LGHNA and YNFKEQ. The CDR3 is made up of 16 amino acids. The CDR3 bases are TGTGCCAGCAGCCAAGATGGACTCTATAAAACTCCCGAGCAGTACTTC. It specifies CASSQDGLYKTPEQYF.

This clone was observed a single time. The chain couples TRBV6-6 to TRBJ1-2; D is perhaps TRBD1 (6 bases). The length of the CDR3 is 14 residues. Trimming cost V 6 bases and J 7 bases, with 18 bases left between them. CDR1 and CDR2 (germline): MNHNY, SVGAGI (reference sequence). CDR3 nucleotides: TGTGCCAGCAGCCACGGGGGCCTCAAGGCTGGCTACACCTTC. It codes for CASSHGGLKAGYTF.

V and J are TRBV30 and TRBJ2-7; 7 bases map to TRBD1. V was clipped by 0 bases and J by 4 bases; unmatched bases: 27. There are 21 residues in the CDR3. The germline gives CDR1 GTSNPN, CDR2 SVGIG (reference sequence). This chain's CDR3 is CAWSVHGLHTTGSVLVYEQYF. The CDR3 nucleotides read TGTGCCTGGAGTGTCCACGGCCTCCACACGACAGGGTCCGTTCTAGTATACGAGCAGTACTTC.

The V and J genes are TRBV6-6 and TRBJ2-1; tentative D call: TRBD1 (5 bases). CDR3 size: 14 residues. The V gene's germline CDR1 is MNHNY and CDR2 SVGAGI (reference sequence). Trimming took 6 bases from V and 10 from J, leaving 19 bases between them. The CDR3 nucleotides are TGTGCCAGCAGGGGGCGGAACAACCTGGGGGAGCAGTTCTTC. Translated: CASRGRNNLGEQFF.

J is TRBJ1-3 and V is TRBV5-4, with TRBD1 as a possible D gene (5 bases). V lost 4 bases, J lost 7 bases, and 15 bases lay in between. The CDR3 sequence is 14 residues long. Germline CDR1 SGHNT, CDR2 YYREEE (reference sequence). The CDR3 nucleotides are TGTGCCAGCAGCCTGGACACCGGGACCAACACCATATATTTT. Translated: CASSLDTGTNTIYF.

This clone has just one count. The V and J genes are TRBV28 and TRBJ2-3; 10 bases line up with TRBD2. CDR1 MDHEN and CDR2 SYDVKM come from the germline V gene. The CDR3 totals 16 residues. The V gene end was trimmed by 2 bases and the J gene end by 3 bases; junction bases not matched to a gene: 5. DNA for the CDR3: TGTGCCAGCAGTTTAGGGTCTAGCGGGAGTACAGATACGCAGTATTTT. It translates to CASSLGSSGSTDTQYF.

This clone has more than one count but fewer than ten. This chain joins TRBV6-6 and TRBJ2-3, with D maybe TRBD1 (6 bases). The CDR3 contains 14 residues. Germline V gene data show CDR1 as MNHNY and CDR2 as SVGAGI (reference sequence). The ends were cut back, 0 bases at V and 4 bases at J, with 8 bases in the middle. The CDR3 DNA reads TGTGCCAGCAGTTACTCGGGGGCTGCAGATACGCAGTATTTT. Translating it yields CASSYSGAADTQYF.

This clone was seen a single time. The chain combines TRBV6-5 with TRBJ1-3; D not resolved. The CDR3 runs to 13 residues. Looked up from germline, CDR1 is MNHEY and CDR2 is SVGAGI. The V end was cut by 2 bases, the J end by 0 bases, with 2 bases between. Written as DNA, the CDR3 is TGTGCCAGCAGTTACACCTCTGGAAACACCATATATTTT. It yields the protein CASSYTSGNTIYF.

The chain joins TRBV27 to TRBJ1-2, with D unresolved. Between the trimmed V and J ends, which lost 5 bases and 6 bases, there was a span of 16 bases. Germline CDR1 MNHEY, CDR2 SMNVEV (reference sequence). The CDR3 length is 14 residues. This CDR3 is CASSRSWEGNGYTF. For the CDR3, the DNA is TGTGCCAGCAGTCGGTCCTGGGAAGGAAATGGCTACACCTTC.

The V gene is TRBV5-1, the J gene TRBJ1-1; D unclear. The CDR3 contains 17 residues. The germline V and J ends were trimmed by 1 base and 0 bases, with 16 bases remaining between them. Germline V gene lookup returns CDR1 SGHRS and CDR2 YFSETQ. This chain's CDR3 is CASSLSPQVGMNTEAFF. In DNA form, the CDR3 reads TGCGCCAGCAGCTTGTCCCCCCAGGTTGGGATGAACACTGAAGCTTTCTTT.

The V gene is TRBV7-3, the J gene TRBJ2-1, with 11 nucleotides matching TRBD2. V gave up 5 bases and J gave up 4 bases; unmatched junction bases: 1. The CDR3 runs to 14 residues. Germline V gene sequence: CDR1 SGHTA, CDR2 FQGTGA. CDR3 in DNA: TGTGCCAGCAGCGCTAGCGGGAGGTACAATGAGCAGTTCTTC. Its translation is CASSASGRYNEQFF. Variable domain in full (rest from reference TRBV7-3 and TRBJ2-1): GAGVSQTPSNKVTEKGKYVELRCDPISGHTALYWYRQSLGQGPEFLIYFQGTGAADDSGLPNDRFFAVRPEGSVSTLKIQRTERGDSAVYLCASSASGRYNEQFFGPGTRLTVL.